This T cell receptor beta chain was sequenced during a study of blood T cell repertoires in COVID-19. Study background: COVID-19 samples from acute and convalescent phases originated in the United States, Italy and Spain. Sources were T cells, B-cell-depleted T cells, or PBMCs; the material itself was cDNA or gDNA.

The protocol was immunoSEQ multiplex PCR, while the TCRdb copy is restricted to in-frame clones and leaves out a portion. The repertoire consists of approximately 120,000 clones, with roughly 91% occurring once and the leading ten covering 1.5%. V lost 5 bases and J lost 6; bases outside the gene matches: 3. This CDR3 spans 13 amino acids. The origin of this receptor is a human donor in a cohort sampled during active COVID-19. The source material was peripheral blood. The chain recombines TRBV12-3 or TRBV12-4 with TRBJ2-2; TRBD1 matches 7 bases. The CDR3 loop reads CASSEGAPGELFF. The CDR3 DNA reads as TGTGCCAGCAGTGAGGGGGCCCCCGGGGAGCTGTTTTTT.